Presented here are 25 T cell receptor beta chains from one specimen sequenced in a study of blood T cell repertoires in COVID-19 (dated by TCRdb to the early 2020s). The library came from the immunoSEQ multiplex PCR assay. This is the immuneACCESS table as TCRdb keeps it, with only in-frame sequences that have V and J called. A part of the clones is gone; compared with another copy, unresolved V genes explain less than half, and the rest is unexplained. For this sample the table gives around 83,000 clones, of which 70% to 90% were detected only once. About 25% of the sample belongs to the ten largest clones. The specimen was peripheral blood. The receptors stem from a man in his forties or fifties with active or convalescent COVID-19.

This clone was recorded once. The chain is built from TRBV10-3 and TRBJ2-3; no firm D call. Trimming pared 0 bases from V and 4 bases from J, leaving 8 bases between. The CDR3 is made up of 14 amino acids. From germline, CDR1 is ENHRY and CDR2 SYGVKD. CDR3 amino acids: CAISESTGPDTQYF. The CDR3 DNA reads as TGTGCCATCAGTGAGTCGACTGGTCCAGATACGCAGTATTTT.

V is TRBV29-1 and J is TRBJ2-2, with D tentatively TRBD2 (5 bases). The V and J ends lost 4 bases and 5 bases respectively, with 8 bases between them. The length of the CDR3 is 12 residues. Germline values: CDR1 SQVTM, CDR2 ANQGSEA. CDR3 loop: CSVGPGTGELFF. DNA of the CDR3: TGCAGCGTTGGTCCGGGAACCGGGGAGCTGTTTTTT.

A single count supports this clone. This sequence joins TRBV3-1 (or the pseudogene TRBV3-2) and TRBJ2-1, with 12 positions matching TRBD2. This CDR3 comprises 16 residues. V shed 2 bases and J 7 bases; nucleotides not matched to a gene: 6. The germline V gene encodes CDR1 LGHDT and CDR2 YNNKEL (reference sequence). The CDR3 loop reads CASSQKLAGGRNEQFF. The CDR3, as DNA: TGTGCCAGCAGCCAAAAGCTAGCGGGAGGGAGAAATGAGCAGTTCTTC.

The chain has TRBV18 and TRBJ2-3, with D possibly TRBD1 on 7 matching bases. Trimming removed 4 bases at V and 1 base at J, with 18 bases between. This CDR3 has 17 amino acids. CDR1 and CDR2 from the germline V gene are KGHSH and LQKENI. The CDR3 sequence: CASSLRQGGMGTDTQYF. CDR3 nucleotides: TGTGCCAGCTCACTCCGACAGGGCGGGATGGGCACAGATACGCAGTATTTT.

The rearrangement uses TRBV13 and TRBJ2-7; possible D gene TRBD1, 6 bases. This CDR3 spans 12 amino acids. CDR1 is PRHDT and CDR2 is FYEKMQ in the germline V gene (reference sequence). Trimming left V 3 bases short and J 4 bases short, with 7 bases between. The CDR3 region is CASSLDRYEQYF. The CDR3, as DNA: TGTGCCAGCAGCTTGGACAGATACGAGCAGTACTTC.

This clone was detected once. The chain carries TRBV6-5 and TRBJ2-3; a weak D match, TRBD2 (6 bases). Germline lookup yields CDR1 MNHEY and CDR2 SVGAGI. The CDR3 has 14 residues. V lost 5 bases and J 0 bases, leaving 9 bases between the germline ends. The CDR3 here is CASSPGLSTDTQYF. The DNA for the CDR3 is TGTGCCAGCAGTCCGGGACTCAGCACAGATACGCAGTATTTT.

The V gene is TRBV5-1, the J gene TRBJ2-5; a possible D gene is TRBD2 (7 bases). CDR1 SGHRS and CDR2 YFSETQ come from the germline V gene. V lost 1 base and J 5 bases, leaving 15 bases between the germline ends. The CDR3 runs to 15 residues. CDR3 protein: CASSLIAGEGETQYF. The CDR3 DNA reads TGCGCCAGCAGCTTGATAGCAGGGGAGGGGGAGACCCAGTACTTC.

The gene calls are TRBV18 and TRBJ1-1, with D perhaps matching TRBD1 (5 bases). Germline-derived CDR1 and CDR2 are KGHSH and LQKENI. V lost 0 bases and J lost 5, with 13 bases in between. The CDR3 length is 15 residues. CDR3 DNA: TGTGCCAGCTCACCACCCCAGGGTGGTAGGACTGAAGCTTTCTTT. Amino acids: CASSPPQGGRTEAFF. The full variable domain, completed using reference TRBV18 and TRBJ1-1, is NAGVMQNPRHLVRRRGQEARLRCSPMKGHSHVYWYRQLPEEGLKFMVYLQKENIIDESGMPKERFSAEFPKEGPSILRIQQVVRGDSAAYFCASSPPQGGRTEAFFGQGTRLTVV.

The CDR3 region is CASKGYNEQFF. CDR3 sequence (DNA): TGTGCCAGTAAGGGGTACAATGAGCAGTTCTTC. The chain employs TRBV27 and TRBJ2-1, with D tentatively TRBD1 (5 bases). The germline V and J ends were trimmed by 9 bases and 4 bases, with 7 bases remaining between them. The CDR3 consists of 11 residues. Germline assignment: CDR1 MNHEY and CDR2 SMNVEV (reference sequence).

This rearrangement joins TRBV15 to TRBJ2-2; 9 bases agree with TRBD1. Trimming at V came to 0 bases and at J to 3 bases, leaving 5 bases not matched to a gene. The CDR3 runs to 17 residues. The germline V gene encodes CDR1 LNHNV and CDR2 YYDKDF (reference sequence). For the CDR3, the DNA is TGTGCCACCAGCAGAGAACAGGGGGCTCGGGACACCGGGGAGCTGTTTTTT. It translates to CATSREQGARDTGELFF.

The chain carries TRBV14 and TRBJ1-6; possible D gene TRBD1, 6 bases. Germline V CDR1 and CDR2: SGHDN, FVKESK. The V gene lost 1 base and the J gene lost 5 bases, with 9 bases spanning the gap. The CDR3 has 15 amino acids. The chain's CDR3 is CASSQAQGNNSPLHF. In DNA form, the CDR3 reads TGTGCCAGCAGCCAAGCCCAGGGGAATAATTCACCCCTCCACTTT.

The chain couples TRBV6-5 to TRBJ1-4; D unclear. The CDR3 extends over 15 amino acids. The germline gives CDR1 MNHEY, CDR2 SVGAGI. Trimming removed 6 bases from V and 0 bases from J, with 11 bases in between. Here the CDR3 reads CASRVYAATNEKLFF. The CDR3 coding sequence is TGTGCCAGCAGGGTGTACGCAGCAACTAATGAAAAACTGTTTTTT.

CDR3 protein: CASSLVAGPGTGELFF. The CDR3 bases are TGTGCCAGCAGCTTAGTTGCGGGCCCGGGCACCGGGGAGCTGTTTTTT. V and J are TRBV7-8 and TRBJ2-2; perhaps TRBD2 as D (5 bases). Trimming left V 1 base short and J 4 bases short, with 13 bases between. Germline V gives CDR1 SGHVS, CDR2 FQNEAQ. This CDR3 has 16 residues.

The V call is TRBV5-4, the J call TRBJ2-7; 7 nucleotides agree with TRBD1. Germline loops: CDR1 SGHNT, CDR2 YYREEE (reference sequence). The CDR3 is 15 amino acids. After removal of 6 bases from V and 4 bases from J, the junction contained 13 bases not matched to a gene. DNA for the CDR3: TGTGCCAGCACCTCTCAACAGGGGAACCCTTACGAGCAGTACTTC. Translating gives CASTSQQGNPYEQYF.

V usage is TRBV7-2 and J usage is TRBJ1-2, with 10 bases matching TRBD1. The CDR3 has 16 amino acids. Germline V gene data show CDR1 as SGHTA and CDR2 as FQGNSA. Trimming took 4 bases from V and 4 from J; bases not matched to a gene: 9. The CDR3 DNA reads TGTGCCAGCAGCTCCACCCGGACAGGGGGTCGCTATGGCTACACCTTC. Translated, it gives CASSSTRTGGRYGYTF.

This chain links TRBV24-1 with TRBJ2-3, with TRBD2 matching 12 bases. Looked up from germline, CDR1 is KGHDR and CDR2 is SFDVKD. With 1 base clipped from V and 0 bases from J, the junction kept 4 bases outside the gene matches. CDR3 length equals 18 residues. CDR3 loop: CATSDFRGTSGSTDTQYF. As DNA, the CDR3 is TGTGCCACCAGTGATTTTCGGGGGACTAGCGGGAGCACAGATACGCAGTATTTT.

The chain links TRBV19 to TRBJ1-5, with TRBD1 matching 7 bases. Germline CDR1 and CDR2: LNHDA and SQIVND (reference sequence). V was clipped by 5 bases and J by 2 bases; unmatched bases: 24. This CDR3 region has 21 residues. This CDR3 reads CASSPYMAVGTAQGRNQPQHF. The CDR3 nucleotides are TGTGCCAGTAGTCCTTATATGGCCGTAGGGACAGCCCAGGGTCGCAATCAGCCCCAGCATTTT.

The V and J genes are TRBV19 and TRBJ2-5; D gene uncertain. The ends were cut back, 9 bases at V and 5 bases at J, with 13 bases in the middle. Germline loops: CDR1 LNHDA, CDR2 SQIVND (reference sequence). CDR3 length equals 12 residues. The CDR3 protein is CARLYPEETQYF. DNA of the CDR3: TGTGCCAGGCTCTACCCCGAGGAGACCCAGTACTTC.

This chain uses TRBV12-3 or TRBV12-4 with TRBJ2-4; perhaps TRBD1 as D (5 bases). V dropped 5 bases and J dropped 9 bases, with 14 bases sitting between them. The CDR3 runs to 13 residues. The CDR3 sequence: CASSPQGMGIQYF. For the CDR3, the DNA is TGTGCCAGCAGTCCTCAGGGTATGGGCATTCAGTACTTC.

The rearrangement uses TRBV6-5 and TRBJ2-5; D gene ambiguous. Trimming stripped 7 bases from V and 7 bases from J, with 13 bases between. CDR3 length: 12 amino acids. CDR1 is MNHEY, CDR2 SVGAGI, per germline. The CDR3 DNA is TGTGCCAGCAATACACCATCTGGGACCCAGTACTTC. Its protein is CASNTPSGTQYF.

The rearrangement uses TRBV18 and TRBJ1-5; D possibly corresponds to TRBD1 (5 bases). V was clipped by 2 bases and J by 5 bases, with 13 bases between them. Germline V lookup: CDR1 KGHSH, CDR2 LQKENI. There are 15 residues in the CDR3. The CDR3 spells CASSPFQGGHQPQHF. In DNA form, the CDR3 reads TGTGCCAGCTCACCATTCCAGGGTGGACATCAGCCCCAGCATTTT.

V is TRBV10-1 and J is TRBJ2-2, with a weak D call TRBD2 (6 bases). CDR3 size: 17 residues. Trimming took 3 bases from V and 1 from J, leaving 15 bases between them. Per the germline V gene, CDR1 is WNHNN and CDR2 is SYGVQD (reference sequence). CDR3 sequence: CASSDSSAGRNTGELFF. Written as DNA, the CDR3 is TGCGCCAGCAGTGACTCGTCTGCGGGGCGGAACACCGGGGAGCTGTTTTTT.

This CDR3 is CASTESSNRADTQYF. DNA for the CDR3: TGTGCCAGCACTGAGTCTTCGAACAGGGCAGATACGCAGTATTTT. The chain carries TRBV28 and TRBJ2-3, with D possibly matching TRBD1 (6 bases). The CDR3 is 15 residues long. The V end was cut by 7 bases, the J end by 4 bases, with 18 bases between. The germline V gene encodes CDR1 MDHEN and CDR2 SYDVKM.

The CDR3, as DNA: TGTGCCAGCAGTGAGAGGACAGGAACCTATGGCTACACCTTC. Translation: CASSERTGTYGYTF. The V and J genes are TRBV6-4 and TRBJ1-2, with 7 bases aligning to TRBD1. This CDR3 is built from 14 residues. Looked up from germline, CDR1 is MRHNA and CDR2 is SNTAGT. The V gene end was trimmed by 3 bases and the J gene end by 4 bases; junction bases not matched to a gene: 5.

The CDR3 spells CASSSRLAGGVDTQYF. DNA of the CDR3: TGTGCCAGCAGCTCCCGACTAGCGGGGGGGGTAGATACGCAGTATTTT. The gene calls are TRBV7-2 and TRBJ2-3, with 14 bases aligning to TRBD2. Germline V gene data show CDR1 as SGHTA and CDR2 as FQGNSA. The CDR3 extends over 16 amino acids. The V and J ends lost 4 bases and 5 bases, in that order; junction bases with no gene match: 5.